This entry features one T cell receptor (beta chain) sequence. Its specificity is unknown. The DNA is omitted, as the CDR3 cannot be located on it reliably, and the CDR3 follows TCRdb's listing. CD45RO-negative, CCR7-positively selected cells formed the naive CD8 fraction, excluding terminally differentiated effector memory CD45RA+ cells. Adult donors, all healthy and HIV-negative, had no recent acute infections or vaccinations. These data originate in a study of shared clonotypes between healthy human individuals. Inclusive of both ends, the CDR3 amounts to 15 amino acids. Per germline, CDR1 MNHEY and CDR2 SMNVEV (reference sequence). The repertoire was sequenced with immunoSEQ multiplex PCR; TCRdb's copy has only in-frame clones and lacks some. The repertoire includes over 2,000,000 clones, roughly 93% of them detected once, and about 1.7% sits in the top ten. Study results and caveats: A few donors had roughly 5.2% of their naive CD4 clonotypes in common.

This sequence was found in a man aged 18 to 29 in good health. Some clones in this sample may be carry-over from other donors' samples. This chain connects TRBV27 to TRBJ2-2. The material sequenced was naive CD8+ T cells from PBMCs. The CDR3 protein is CASSFLAVRTGELFF.